A single sample is the source of the 12 T cell receptor beta chains below, sequenced in a study of T cell responses to AZD1222 COVID-19 vaccine. Clones were read by immunoSEQ multiplex PCR, and TCRdb kept only the in-frame ones, dropping some. The sample has some 170,000 clones; about nine tenths are singletons. Here the sequenced sample was peripheral blood, taken 28 days after the second AZD1222 dose. Every receptor here comes from an adult who received the AZD1222 COVID-19 vaccine.

V gene TRBV5-1 combines with J gene TRBJ2-1, with TRBD2 matching 8 bases. Germline V gene data show CDR1 as SGHRS and CDR2 as YFSETQ. J was trimmed by 5 bases and V by 1 base; bases with no gene match: 8. The CDR3 is 16 amino acids. In DNA, the CDR3 is TGCGCCAGCAGCTTGAAGTCGGGACTAGATAACAATGAGCAGTTCTTC. Translating gives CASSLKSGLDNNEQFF.

This clone has only a few counts. This chain links TRBV5-1 with TRBJ1-1; D not certain. This CDR3 contains 14 residues. Germline CDR1 SGHRS, CDR2 YFSETQ. V was clipped by 0 bases and J by 6 bases, with 12 bases between them. DNA of the CDR3: TGCGCCAGCAGCTTGGGGCCGGGCCCCTCTGAAGCTTTCTTT. This sequence encodes CASSLGPGPSEAFF.

The rearrangement uses TRBV25-1 and TRBJ2-2; D is undetermined. The CDR3 length is 15 residues. The V end was cut by 0 bases, the J end by 4 bases, with 9 bases between. CDR1 MGHDK and CDR2 SYGVNS come from the germline V gene. The CDR3: CASSEYNSRTGELFF. For the CDR3, the DNA is TGTGCCAGCAGTGAATATAACAGCCGCACCGGGGAGCTGTTTTTT.

The rearrangement links TRBV6-5 to TRBJ1-5; no clear D. The CDR3 sequence is 13 residues long. Between the trimmed V and J ends, which lost 6 bases and 9 bases, there was a span of 15 bases. Germline lookup yields CDR1 MNHEY and CDR2 SVGAGI. The CDR3 region has the DNA TGTGCCAGCAGCCTCGACAAGGAATGGCCCCAGCATTTT. Translating it yields CASSLDKEWPQHF.

As regards this clone: Germline is not matched at one junction end, which may reflect a read error. The CDR3 region is CASREGSGSTIYF. As DNA, the CDR3 is TGCGCCAGCAGGGAGGGCTCGGGAAGCACCATATATTTT. This chain links TRBV5-1 with TRBJ1-3; no clear D. This CDR3 has 13 amino acids. Germline lookup yields CDR1 SGHRS and CDR2 YFSETQ.

The chain employs TRBV24-1 and TRBJ2-1; 9 nucleotides match TRBD2. Germline V lookup: CDR1 KGHDR, CDR2 SFDVKD. Trimming cost V 4 bases and J 6 bases; bases outside gene matches: 9. CDR3 size: 16 residues. CDR3 loop: CATSDKRGVARNEQFF. The CDR3 DNA sequence: TGTGCCACCAGTGACAAGCGGGGGGTAGCTCGCAATGAGCAGTTCTTC.

The V and J genes are TRBV12-5 and TRBJ1-2; no definite D call. Germline assignment: CDR1 LGHNT and CDR2 FRNRAP. This CDR3 region has 16 residues. V dropped 2 bases and J dropped 4 bases, with 17 bases sitting between them. CDR3 nucleotides: TGTGCTAGTGGTTTGACCCAGTGGGATTTCGGCTATGGCTACACCTTC. Translation gives CASGLTQWDFGYGYTF.

V is TRBV30 and J is TRBJ1-2; 7 bases agree with TRBD1. The CDR3 loop spans 14 amino acids. Germline V gene sequence: CDR1 GTSNPN, CDR2 SVGIG (reference sequence). V dropped 2 bases and J dropped 8; count of bases not matched to a gene: 11. The CDR3 sequence: CAWSLTQGWGGYTF. In nucleotides, the CDR3 is TGTGCCTGGAGTTTAACACAGGGGTGGGGCGGCTACACCTTC.

The chain is built from TRBV6-5 and TRBJ2-7; D remains ambiguous. The germline CDR1 and CDR2 sequences are MNHEY and SVGAGI. This CDR3 has 12 amino acids. V lost 7 bases to trimming and J lost 0 bases, with 7 bases between them. CDR3 nucleotide sequence: TGTGCCAGCATTCCGGACTCCTACGAGCAGTACTTC. Residues: CASIPDSYEQYF.

The V gene is TRBV12-2, the J gene TRBJ2-1; the table's D gene call, TRBD2, was not cross checked with the DNA. TRBV12-2 is reported as a pseudogene. The CDR3 sequence is 16 residues long. The CDR3 reads CASRLPRDSSYNEQFF. CDR3 sequence (DNA): TGTGCAAGTCGCTTACCCCGGGACTCTTCCTACAATGAGCAGTTCTTC.

V gene TRBV6-5 combines with J gene TRBJ1-2; possibly TRBD1 for D (5 bases). The CDR3 length is 14 residues. V was cut by 5 bases and J by 4 bases, with 14 bases left in between. From germline, CDR1 is MNHEY and CDR2 SVGAGI. The CDR3: CASSPLGAAYGYTF. The CDR3 DNA reads TGTGCCAGCAGTCCGTTAGGGGCTGCCTATGGCTACACCTTC.

The chain has TRBV6-2 or TRBV6-3 and TRBJ1-1; 10 nucleotides agree with TRBD1. Germline V gives CDR1 MNHEY, CDR2 SVGEGT. V was pared by 0 bases and J by 4 bases, with 5 bases of the junction left unmatched. This CDR3 has 16 residues. The CDR3 loop is CASSYSDRGGFTEAFF. For the CDR3, the DNA is TGTGCCAGCAGTTACTCGGACAGGGGGGGATTCACTGAAGCTTTCTTT.